These T cell receptor beta chains were read from a single sample in a study of molecular identifiers for immune sequencing clone quantification. In TCRdb, the PCR reads were re-called with MiXCR into one record per CDR3 protein. The sample holds 250,000 to 350,000 distinct CDR3 sequences, about 20% seen once. Specimen: naive CD8+ T cells from blood, with Jurkat cell RNA spiked in. These receptors all stem from a human donor in good health. Some libraries in this study had Jurkat cell RNA spiked in. The conserved cysteine and the conserved F or W are not part of the CDR3 here.

14 TRBJ2-6 TRBV4-3 ASSQGRGAGANVLT
10 TRBJ1-1 TRBV27 ASATRTTEAF
13 TRBJ2-5 TRBV27 ASSHLGQGEETQY
12 TRBJ2-7 TRBV19 ASSTLQFPGEQY
11 TRBJ2-5 TRBV4-1 ASSQGGGKTQY
17 TRBJ2-3 TRBV20-1 SARTYEPRDIRSTDTQY
9 TRBJ1-2 TRBV29-1 SARTGYGYT
12 TRBJ2-7 TRBV20-1 SAADTRGSYEQY
12 TRBJ1-1 TRBV29-1 SVRQTERYTEAF
14 TRBJ2-5 TRBV3-1 ASSHSSFITGETQY
14 TRBJ2-6 TRBV18 ASLPGQYSGANVLT
10 TRBJ2-1 TRBV30 AWSVLGGEQS
13 TRBJ1-2 TRBV7-2 ASSSTGNSNYGYT
11 TRBJ2-2 TRBV6-2/TRBV6-3 ASSRDVPGELF
13 TRBJ2-3 TRBV2 ASRLAGNSTDTQY
10 TRBJ2-7 TRBV6-6 ASKAGAGEQY
14 TRBJ2-3 TRBV7-9 ASSFPGGASTDTQY
12 TRBJ1-1 TRBV6-5 ASSYTGLNTEAF
14 TRBJ1-5 TRBV2 ASSEEASPIGQPQH
11 TRBJ2-7 TRBV28 ASSLRNSYEQH
15 TRBJ2-4 TRBV7-2 ASSLWEGPAAKNIQY
11 TRBJ2-7 TRBV2 ASRASGGPEQY
15 TRBJ2-7 TRBV7-9 ASSGGTSGRSGYEQY
14 TRBJ2-2 TRBV28 ASSLLVPMNTGELF
13 TRBJ2-7 TRBV11-2 ASSLDFPRYGEQY
12 TRBJ2-5 TRBV7-9 ASSFSGLKETQY
13 TRBJ1-1 TRBV20-1 SARSRTGFNPEAF
11 TRBJ2-1 TRBV20-1 SARLAGAAEQF
13 TRBJ2-1 TRBV2 ASSELAGGQNEQF
12 TRBJ1-1 TRBV4-1 ASSQGRANTEAF
11 TRBJ2-1 TRBV10-3 AISVVGWDEQF
11 TRBJ2-7 TRBV7-9 ASSPRDNYEQY
12 TRBJ2-7 TRBV29-1 SVRGRGQLYEQY
15 TRBJ2-2 TRBV7-7 ASSLAPFGLAVGELF
13 TRBJ1-4 TRBV7-9 ASSPGDTTNEKLF
13 TRBJ2-7 TRBV7-2 ASSLLAGGYNEQY
17 TRBJ2-7 TRBV6-6 ASSYAFNIYRSFSYEQY
10 TRBJ2-3 TRBV9 ASSGMGYTQY
14 TRBJ2-1 TRBV12-3/TRBV12-4 ASSSRLERSYNEQF
13 TRBJ2-7 TRBV20-1 SARDSGGRFYEQY
11 TRBJ2-2 TRBV24-1 ATSGYDTGELF
14 TRBJ2-5 TRBV7-9 ASSSRTSGSLETQY
14 TRBJ2-3 TRBV5-4 ASSPERETRTDTQY
12 TRBJ2-7 TRBV5-6 ASSLSARRREQY
12 TRBJ2-2 TRBV30 AWSGPPTTGELF
13 TRBJ2-3 TRBV3-1 ASSRRDRSTDTQY
13 TRBJ1-1 TRBV7-9 ASSLERQVNTEAF
12 TRBJ1-1 TRBV4-1 ASSQGQGAYEAF
13 TRBJ1-6 TRBV7-9 ASSSDRGSGSPLH
14 TRBJ2-7 TRBV4-2 ASSQDLVGASGEQY
16 TRBJ2-7 TRBV21-1 ASSKAIYTAGFIYEQY
12 TRBJ2-3 TRBV11-2 ASSPMTGTDTQY